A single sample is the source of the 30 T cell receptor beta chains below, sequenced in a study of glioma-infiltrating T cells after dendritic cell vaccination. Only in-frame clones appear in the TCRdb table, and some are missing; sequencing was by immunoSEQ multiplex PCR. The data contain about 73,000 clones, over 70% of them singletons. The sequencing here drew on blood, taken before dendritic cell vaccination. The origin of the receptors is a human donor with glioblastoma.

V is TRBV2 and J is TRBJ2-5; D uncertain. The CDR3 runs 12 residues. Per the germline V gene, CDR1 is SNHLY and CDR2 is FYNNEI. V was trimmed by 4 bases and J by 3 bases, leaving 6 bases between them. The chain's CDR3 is CASSVAEETQYF. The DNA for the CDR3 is TGTGCCAGCAGTGTGGCGGAAGAGACCCAGTACTTC.

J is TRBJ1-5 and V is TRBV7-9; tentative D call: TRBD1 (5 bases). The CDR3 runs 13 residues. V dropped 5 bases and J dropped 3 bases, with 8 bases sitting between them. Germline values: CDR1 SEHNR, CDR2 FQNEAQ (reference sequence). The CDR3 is CASSPGFNQPQHF. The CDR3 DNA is TGTGCCAGCAGCCCAGGGTTCAATCAGCCCCAGCATTTT.

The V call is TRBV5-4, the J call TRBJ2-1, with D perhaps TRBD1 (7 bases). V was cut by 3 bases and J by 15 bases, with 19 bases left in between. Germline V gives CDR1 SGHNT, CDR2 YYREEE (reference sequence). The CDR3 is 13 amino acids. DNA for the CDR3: TGTGCCAGCAGCTCCTCAAGGGGGCGGGAAAGGTTCTTC. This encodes CASSSSRGRERFF.

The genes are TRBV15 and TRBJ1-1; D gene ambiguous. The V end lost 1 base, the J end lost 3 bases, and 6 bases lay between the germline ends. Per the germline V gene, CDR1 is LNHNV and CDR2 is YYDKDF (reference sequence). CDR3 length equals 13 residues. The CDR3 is CATSRAGDTEAFF. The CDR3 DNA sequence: TGTGCCACCAGCAGAGCCGGAGACACTGAAGCTTTCTTT.

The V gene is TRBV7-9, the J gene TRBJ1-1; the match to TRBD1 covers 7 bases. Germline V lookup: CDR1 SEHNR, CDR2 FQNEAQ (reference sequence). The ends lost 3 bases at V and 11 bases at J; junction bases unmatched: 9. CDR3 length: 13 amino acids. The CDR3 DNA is TGTGCCAGCAGCTTCGGACAGGCTGGGGGGGCTTTCTTT. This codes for CASSFGQAGGAFF. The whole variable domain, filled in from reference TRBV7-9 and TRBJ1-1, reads DTGVSQNPRHKITKRGQNVTFRCDPISEHNRLYWYRQTLGQGPEFLTYFQNEAQLEKSRLLSDRFSAERPKGSFSTLEIQRTEQGDSAMYLCASSFGQAGGAFFGQGTRLTVV.

The chain's CDR3 is CASSLGGEGNYGYTF. CDR3 coding DNA: TGTGCCAGCAGTCTAGGGGGCGAGGGGAACTATGGCTACACCTTC. V and J are TRBV6-5 and TRBJ1-2, with 7 positions matching TRBD1. CDR3 length equals 15 residues. Germline V lookup: CDR1 MNHEY, CDR2 SVGAGI. V lost 5 bases to trimming and J lost 2 bases; unmatched junction nucleotides: 8.

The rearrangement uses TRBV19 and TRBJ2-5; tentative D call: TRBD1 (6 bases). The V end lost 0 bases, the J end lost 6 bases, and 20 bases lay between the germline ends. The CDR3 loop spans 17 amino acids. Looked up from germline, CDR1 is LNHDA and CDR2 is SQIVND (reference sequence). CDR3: CASSIDWGQTGRKTQYF. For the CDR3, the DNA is TGTGCCAGTAGTATAGATTGGGGACAAACCGGCCGGAAGACCCAGTACTTC.

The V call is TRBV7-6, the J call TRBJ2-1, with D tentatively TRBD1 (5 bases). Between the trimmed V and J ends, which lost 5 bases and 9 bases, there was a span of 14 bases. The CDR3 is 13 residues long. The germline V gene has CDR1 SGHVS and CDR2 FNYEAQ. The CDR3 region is CASSRPTVTEQFF. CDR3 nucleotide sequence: TGTGCCAGCAGCCGGCCGACAGTAACTGAGCAGTTCTTC.

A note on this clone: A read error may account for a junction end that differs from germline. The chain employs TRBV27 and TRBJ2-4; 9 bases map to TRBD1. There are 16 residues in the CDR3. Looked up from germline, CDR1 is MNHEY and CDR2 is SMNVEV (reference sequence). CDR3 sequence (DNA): TGTGCCGGCAGTACAGGGGGCGCGAGAGCCAAAAACATTCAGTACTTC. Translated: CAGSTGGARAKNIQYF.

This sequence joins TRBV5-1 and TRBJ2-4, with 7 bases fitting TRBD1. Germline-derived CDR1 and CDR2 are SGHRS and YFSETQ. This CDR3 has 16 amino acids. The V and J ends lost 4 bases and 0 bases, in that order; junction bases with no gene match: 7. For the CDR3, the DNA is TGCGCCAGCAGCCGTGGGACAGATCTAGCCAAAAACATTCAGTACTTC. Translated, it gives CASSRGTDLAKNIQYF.

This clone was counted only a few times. The CDR3 protein is CASSLRDRGLHQPQHF. The CDR3 DNA reads TGCGCCAGCAGCCTCCGGGACAGGGGCCTTCATCAGCCCCAGCATTTT. The chain uses TRBV4-1 and TRBJ1-5, with 10 bases matching TRBD1. This CDR3 is 16 amino acids long. J gave up 5 bases and V 4 bases, and 8 bases lay outside the gene matches. Germline V CDR1 and CDR2: MGHRA, YSYEKL.

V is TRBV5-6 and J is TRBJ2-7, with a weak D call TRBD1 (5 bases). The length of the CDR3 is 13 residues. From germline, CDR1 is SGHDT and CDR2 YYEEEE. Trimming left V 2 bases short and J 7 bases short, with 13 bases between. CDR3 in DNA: TGTGCCAGCAGCTTTTCTAGGGGCGCGGAGCAGTACTTC. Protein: CASSFSRGAEQYF.

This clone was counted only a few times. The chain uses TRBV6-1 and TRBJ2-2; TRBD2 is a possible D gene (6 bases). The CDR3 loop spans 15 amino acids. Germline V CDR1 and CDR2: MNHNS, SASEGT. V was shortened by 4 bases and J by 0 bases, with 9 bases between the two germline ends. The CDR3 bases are TGTGCCAGCAGTGCCGGCGGGACGAACACCGGGGAGCTGTTTTTT. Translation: CASSAGGTNTGELFF.

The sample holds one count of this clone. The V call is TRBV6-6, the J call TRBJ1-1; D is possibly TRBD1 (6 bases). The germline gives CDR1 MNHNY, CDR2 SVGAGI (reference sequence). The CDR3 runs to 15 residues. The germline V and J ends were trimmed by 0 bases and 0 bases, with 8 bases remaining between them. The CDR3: CASSYSGTLNTEAFF. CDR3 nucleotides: TGTGCCAGCAGTTACTCCGGGACATTGAACACTGAAGCTTTCTTT.

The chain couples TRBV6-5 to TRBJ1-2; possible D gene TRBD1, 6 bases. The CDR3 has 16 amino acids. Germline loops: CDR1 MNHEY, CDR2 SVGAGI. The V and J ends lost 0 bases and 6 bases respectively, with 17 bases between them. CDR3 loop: CASSYSQGQGRDGYTF. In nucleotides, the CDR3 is TGTGCCAGCAGTTACTCCCAAGGGCAGGGGAGAGATGGCTACACCTTC.

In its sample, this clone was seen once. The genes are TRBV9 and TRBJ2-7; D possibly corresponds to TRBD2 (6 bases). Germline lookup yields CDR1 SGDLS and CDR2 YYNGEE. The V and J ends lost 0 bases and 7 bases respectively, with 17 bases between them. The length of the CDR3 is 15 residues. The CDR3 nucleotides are TGTGCCAGCAGCGTAGAGGCAGGTACAGGAGGGGAGCAGTACTTC. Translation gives CASSVEAGTGGEQYF.

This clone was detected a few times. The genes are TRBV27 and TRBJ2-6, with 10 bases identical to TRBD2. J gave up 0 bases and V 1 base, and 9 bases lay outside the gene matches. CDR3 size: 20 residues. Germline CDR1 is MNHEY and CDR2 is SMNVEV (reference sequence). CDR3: CASSLFSTSGISSGANVLTF. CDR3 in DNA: TGTGCCAGCAGTTTATTCTCTACTAGCGGGATCAGCTCTGGGGCCAACGTCCTGACTTTC. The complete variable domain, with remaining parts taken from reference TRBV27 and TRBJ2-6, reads EAQVTQNPRYLITVTGKKLTVTCSQNMNHEYMSWYRQDPGLGLRQIYYSMNVEVTDKGDVPEGYKVSRKEKRNFPLILESPSPNQTSLYFCASSLFSTSGISSGANVLTFGAGSRLTVL.

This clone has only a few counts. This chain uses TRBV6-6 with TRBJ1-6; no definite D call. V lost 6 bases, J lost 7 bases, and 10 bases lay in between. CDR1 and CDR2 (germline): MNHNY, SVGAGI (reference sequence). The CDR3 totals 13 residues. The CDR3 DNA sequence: TGTGCCAGCAGCGACACATGGAATTCACCCCTCCACTTT. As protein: CASSDTWNSPLHF.

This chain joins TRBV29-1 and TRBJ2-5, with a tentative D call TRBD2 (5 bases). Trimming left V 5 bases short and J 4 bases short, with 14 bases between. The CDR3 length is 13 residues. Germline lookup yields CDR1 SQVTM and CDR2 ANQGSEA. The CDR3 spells CSVSGTIGETQYF. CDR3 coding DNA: TGCAGCGTTAGCGGAACCATAGGAGAGACCCAGTACTTC.

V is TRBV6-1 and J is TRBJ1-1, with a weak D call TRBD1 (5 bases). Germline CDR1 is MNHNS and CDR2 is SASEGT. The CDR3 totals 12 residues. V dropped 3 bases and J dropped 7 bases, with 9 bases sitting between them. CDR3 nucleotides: TGTGCCAGCAGTGAGCGACAGTTTGAAGCTTTCTTT. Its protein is CASSERQFEAFF.

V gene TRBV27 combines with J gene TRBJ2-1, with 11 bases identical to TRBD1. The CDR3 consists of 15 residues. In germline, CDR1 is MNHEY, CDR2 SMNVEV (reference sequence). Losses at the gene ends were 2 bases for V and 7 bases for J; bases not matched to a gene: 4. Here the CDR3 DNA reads TGTGCCAGCAGTTTACGAGGACAGGGGGCAAATGAGCAGTTCTTC. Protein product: CASSLRGQGANEQFF.

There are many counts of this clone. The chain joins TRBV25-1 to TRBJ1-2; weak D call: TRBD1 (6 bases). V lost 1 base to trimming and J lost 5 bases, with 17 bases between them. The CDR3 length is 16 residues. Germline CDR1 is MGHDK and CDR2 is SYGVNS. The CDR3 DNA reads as TGTGCCAGCAGTGAATTCACAGGGATTCGGGAATATGGCTACACCTTC. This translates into CASSEFTGIREYGYTF.

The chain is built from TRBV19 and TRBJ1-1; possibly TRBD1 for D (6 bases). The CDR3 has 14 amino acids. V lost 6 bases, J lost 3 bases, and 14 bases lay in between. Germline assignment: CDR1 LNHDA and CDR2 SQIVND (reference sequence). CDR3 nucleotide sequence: TGTGCCAGTAGGACAGGCACATGGGACACTGAAGCTTTCTTT. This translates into CASRTGTWDTEAFF.

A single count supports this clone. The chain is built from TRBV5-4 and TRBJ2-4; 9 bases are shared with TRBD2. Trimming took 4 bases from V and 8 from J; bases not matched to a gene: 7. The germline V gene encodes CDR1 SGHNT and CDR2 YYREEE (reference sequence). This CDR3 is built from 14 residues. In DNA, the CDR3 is TGTGCCAGCAGCGATGCGGGAGGGCCTTACATTCAGTACTTC. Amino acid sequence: CASSDAGGPYIQYF.

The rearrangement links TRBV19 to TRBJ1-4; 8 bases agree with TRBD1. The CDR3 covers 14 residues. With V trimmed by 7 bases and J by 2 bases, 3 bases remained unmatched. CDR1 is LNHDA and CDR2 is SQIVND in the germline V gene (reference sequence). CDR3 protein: CASTRTGTNEKLFF. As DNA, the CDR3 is TGTGCCAGTACCCGGACAGGGACTAATGAAAAACTGTTTTTT.

As DNA, the CDR3 is TGTGCCAGCAGCCCGCGGAGGCTAGCGGGGGGTCAAGAGACCCAGTACTTC. Translation gives CASSPRRLAGGQETQYF. The genes are TRBV9 and TRBJ2-5; 11 bases are shared with TRBD2. Germline assignment: CDR1 SGDLS and CDR2 YYNGEE. V dropped 4 bases and J dropped 2; count of bases not matched to a gene: 10. The CDR3 contains 17 residues.

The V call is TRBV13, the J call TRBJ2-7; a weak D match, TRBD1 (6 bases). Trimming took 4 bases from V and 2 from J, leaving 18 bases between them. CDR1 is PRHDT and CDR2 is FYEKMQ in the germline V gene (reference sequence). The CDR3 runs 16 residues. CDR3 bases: TGTGCCAGCAGCTCCCGGAGGACAGCACAAACCTACGAGCAGTACTTC. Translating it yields CASSSRRTAQTYEQYF.

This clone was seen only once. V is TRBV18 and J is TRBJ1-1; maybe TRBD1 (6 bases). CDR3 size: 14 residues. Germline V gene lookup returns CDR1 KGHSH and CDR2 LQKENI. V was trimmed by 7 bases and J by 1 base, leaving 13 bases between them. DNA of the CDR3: TGTGCCAGCTTGCCGGGACAAGCGAACACTGAAGCTTTCTTT. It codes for CASLPGQANTEAFF.

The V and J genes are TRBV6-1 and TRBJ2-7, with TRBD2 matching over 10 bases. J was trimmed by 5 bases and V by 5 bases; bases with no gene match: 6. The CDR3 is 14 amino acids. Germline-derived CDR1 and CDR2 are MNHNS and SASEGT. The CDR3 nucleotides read TGTGCCAGCAGTTCTAGCGGGAGTGCTGACGAGCAGTACGTC. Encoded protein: CASSSSGSADEQYV.

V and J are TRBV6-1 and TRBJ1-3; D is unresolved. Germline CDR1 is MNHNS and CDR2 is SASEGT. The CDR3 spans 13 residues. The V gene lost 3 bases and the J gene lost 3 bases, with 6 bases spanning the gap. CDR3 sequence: CASSDGGGNTIYF. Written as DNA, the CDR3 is TGTGCCAGCAGTGATGGAGGTGGAAACACCATATATTTT.